Shown below are 7 T cell receptor beta chains from a single sample sequenced in a study of blood T cell repertoires in COVID-19. This table comes from immunoSEQ multiplex PCR, and its TCRdb copy is limited to in-frame clones, with some not included. The data hold about 80,000 clones, with roughly 80% observed a single time. The sequencing input was peripheral blood. These receptors were collected from a woman between 70 and 85 years old with acute or convalescent COVID-19.

This chain connects TRBV6-5 to TRBJ1-1, with 7 bases aligning to TRBD1. CDR3 length: 13 residues. V shed 5 bases and J 5 bases; nucleotides not matched to a gene: 5. CDR1 and CDR2 (germline): MNHEY, SVGAGI. CDR3 sequence (DNA): TGTGCCAGCAGTCCTACGACAGGGACTGAAGCTTTCTTT. Translation gives CASSPTTGTEAFF.

V usage is TRBV19 and J usage is TRBJ1-3; D call uncertain. The CDR3 has 13 amino acids. CDR1 and CDR2 (germline): LNHDA, SQIVND (reference sequence). V was pared by 10 bases and J by 3 bases, with 13 bases between. CDR3 in DNA: TGTGCCACCCAGATGGGGAGTGGAAACACCATATATTTT. It codes for CATQMGSGNTIYF.

The chain recombines TRBV7-3 with TRBJ2-1; TRBD2 might be the D (6 bases). Germline V gives CDR1 SGHTA, CDR2 FQGTGA. V lost 1 base and J 8 bases, leaving 27 bases between the germline ends. The CDR3 has 19 residues. The CDR3 spells CASSLRPSGQRLGVHEQFF. The DNA for the CDR3 is TGTGCCAGCAGCTTAAGACCGAGTGGGCAGAGACTAGGGGTCCATGAGCAGTTCTTC. Combining the CDR3 with reference TRBV7-3 and TRBJ2-1 gives the whole variable domain GAGVSQTPSNKVTEKGKYVELRCDPISGHTALYWYRQSLGQGPEFLIYFQGTGAADDSGLPNDRFFAVRPEGSVSTLKIQRTERGDSAVYLCASSLRPSGQRLGVHEQFFGPGTRLTVL.

The V call is TRBV6-5, the J call TRBJ2-1, with D maybe TRBD1 (6 bases). CDR3 length equals 14 residues. Germline CDR1 and CDR2: MNHEY and SVGAGI. The V end lost 10 bases, the J end lost 5 bases, and 18 bases lay between the germline ends. DNA for the CDR3: TGTGCCAACCCTCTTACAGGGCCTAACAATGAGCAGTTCTTC. It specifies CANPLTGPNNEQFF.

This chain links TRBV25-1 with TRBJ2-1, with 7 bases matching TRBD2. V lost 3 bases, J lost 0 bases, and 8 bases stayed unmatched. The CDR3 runs 17 residues. CDR1 and CDR2 from the germline V gene are MGHDK and SYGVNS. This CDR3 is CASSDSGGRGSYNEQFF. Written as DNA, the CDR3 is TGTGCCAGCAGTGATTCCGGTGGGAGGGGCTCCTACAATGAGCAGTTCTTC.

J is TRBJ2-1 and V is TRBV11-1, with D perhaps matching TRBD2 (6 bases). The germline V gene encodes CDR1 SGHAT and CDR2 FQDESV (reference sequence). The CDR3 has 16 amino acids. V was pared by 5 bases and J by 1 base, with 15 bases between. This CDR3 is CASSRHSGTSYNEQFF. DNA of the CDR3: TGTGCCAGCAGCCGACATAGCGGAACATCCTACAATGAGCAGTTCTTC. Variable domain in full (rest from reference TRBV11-1 and TRBJ2-1): EAEVAQSPRYKITEKSQAVAFWCDPISGHATLYWYRQILGQGPELLVQFQDESVVDDSQLPKDRFSAERLKGVDSTLKIQPAELGDSAMYLCASSRHSGTSYNEQFFGPGTRLTVL.

This chain links TRBV7-9 with TRBJ2-5; no clear D. V was trimmed by 3 bases and J by 2 bases, leaving 4 bases between them. This CDR3 is built from 12 residues. Germline lookup yields CDR1 SEHNR and CDR2 FQNEAQ (reference sequence). The chain's CDR3 is CASSFSQETQYF. The CDR3, as DNA: TGTGCCAGCAGCTTTTCGCAAGAGACCCAGTACTTC. Combining the CDR3 with reference TRBV7-9 and TRBJ2-5 gives the whole variable domain DTGVSQNPRHKITKRGQNVTFRCDPISEHNRLYWYRQTLGQGPEFLTYFQNEAQLEKSRLLSDRFSAERPKGSFSTLEIQRTEQGDSAMYLCASSFSQETQYFGPGTRLLVL.